This T cell receptor beta chain derives from a study of blood T cell repertoires in COVID-19. Some clones are missing from TCRdb's copy, which holds only in-frame ones; the method was immunoSEQ multiplex PCR. The table has a few hundred thousand clones, over 80% seen once; the top ten hold 8% to 9%. There are 16 residues in the CDR3. V lost 4 bases to trimming and J lost 6 bases; unmatched junction nucleotides: 15. Germline values: CDR1 SGHAT, CDR2 FQNNGV. The rearrangement uses TRBV11-2 and TRBJ2-7, with TRBD2 identical over 7 bases. Sequenced: PBMCs or T cells enriched from blood (not recorded which). The receptor's source is a woman younger than 35 who had recovered from COVID-19. CDR3 residues: CASSSRREAGPLEQYF. The CDR3, as DNA: TGTGCCAGCAGCTCCAGACGGGAGGCCGGACCTCTCGAGCAGTACTTC.